A selection of T cell receptor beta chains follows, all from one sample in a study of T-cell reconstitution after alpha-beta-depleted transplantation in children. Using its own MiXCR run on the PCR reads, TCRdb lists one record per CDR3 protein. This table has roughly 500,000 distinct CDR3 sequences, around an eighth appearing once. The sequences come from PBMCs from the stem cell graft donor, collected from the stem cell graft. These receptors all stem from a human donor who donated a stem cell graft to a child with combined immunodeficiency. Both conserved end residues are part of each CDR3. D genes are given only for firm matches. The listing skips clone size in some rows; elsewhere it reads once, few, many or a size class.

clone_size: many; cdr3_length: 13; j_call: TRBJ2-1; v_call: TRBV15; d_call: TRBD2; cdr3_nt: TGTGCCACCCGACTAGCGGGAGGGGATGAGCAGTTCTTC; cdr3_aa: CATRLAGGDEQFF
clone_size: few; cdr3_length: 13; j_call: TRBJ1-5; v_call: TRBV12-3/TRBV12-4; d_call: NA; cdr3_nt: TGTGCCAGCAAGAGTGCCAATAATCAGTACCAGCATTTT; cdr3_aa: CASKSANNQYQHF
clone_size: few; cdr3_length: 13; j_call: TRBJ2-7; v_call: TRBV11-2; d_call: NA; cdr3_nt: TGTGCCAGCAGGACCCTGGGCTCCTACGAGCAGTACTTC; cdr3_aa: CASRTLGSYEQYF
clone_size: NA; cdr3_length: 13; j_call: TRBJ2-7; v_call: TRBV20-1; d_call: TRBD2; cdr3_nt: TGCAGTGCTAGAAGCGGGGGGACTTACGAGCAGTACTTC; cdr3_aa: CSARSGGTYEQYF
clone_size: few; cdr3_length: 17; j_call: TRBJ2-1; v_call: TRBV27; d_call: TRBD1; cdr3_nt: TGTGCCAGCAGTTTATTCGCCGGGACAGGCCGATACAATGAGCAGTTCTTC; cdr3_aa: CASSLFAGTGRYNEQFF
clone_size: many; cdr3_length: 16; j_call: TRBJ2-3; v_call: TRBV12-5; d_call: NA; cdr3_nt: TGTGCTAGTGGTGATGGAAACGGGGGAAAAACCGATACGCAGTATTTT; cdr3_aa: CASGDGNGGKTDTQYF
clone_size: few; cdr3_length: 14; j_call: TRBJ2-7; v_call: TRBV5-1; d_call: NA; cdr3_nt: TGCGCCAGCAGCTTGGGTCGGAAAGCCTACGAGCAGTACTTC; cdr3_aa: CASSLGRKAYEQYF
clone_size: few; cdr3_length: 14; j_call: TRBJ1-5; v_call: TRBV12-3/TRBV12-4; d_call: NA; cdr3_nt: TGTGCCAGCAGCACCCGAGAATACAATCAGCCCCAGCATTTT; cdr3_aa: CASSTREYNQPQHF
clone_size: NA; cdr3_length: 16; j_call: TRBJ2-5; v_call: TRBV3-1; d_call: TRBD2; cdr3_nt: TGTGCCAGCAGCCAAGTTCTGGTAGGGAGGGGAGAGACCCAGTACTTC; cdr3_aa: CASSQVLVGRGETQYF
clone_size: few; cdr3_length: 13; j_call: TRBJ2-7; v_call: TRBV7-9; d_call: NA; cdr3_nt: TGTGCCAGCAGCATGGGACTTTCCTACGAGCAGTACTTC; cdr3_aa: CASSMGLSYEQYF
clone_size: NA; cdr3_length: 17; j_call: TRBJ2-3; v_call: TRBV7-2; d_call: TRBD2; cdr3_nt: TGTGCCAGCAGCTTACTTCTAGCGGGAGGGCCTGGAGATACGCAGTATTTT; cdr3_aa: CASSLLLAGGPGDTQYF